The rows below give T cell receptor beta chains drawn from one sample of a study of cytomegalovirus exposure and HLA in healthy donors. Clones were sequenced by immunoSEQ multiplex PCR, and TCRdb holds only the in-frame ones, with some missing. In all, the sample yields 100,000 to 150,000 clones. The source material was PBMCs. Receptor source: a young man in good health and CMV-seronegative. Each CDR3 is given with its conserved first and last residue. The D gene is left open where the match is weak.

TRBJ1-1 TRBV27 NA TGTGCCAGCAGTTTAGTGCCGAGAGGGACTGAAGCTTTCTTT CASSLVPRGTEAFF
TRBJ2-1 TRBV6-5 TRBD2 TGTGCCACCATGCGGGGGACTAGGGGATACAATGAGCAGTTCTTC CATMRGTRGYNEQFF
TRBJ2-2 TRBV19 NA TGTGCCAGTGGTGCAGTTAACACCGGGGAGCTGTTTTTT CASGAVNTGELFF
TRBJ2-7 TRBV19 NA TGTGCCAGTAGTATAGACCCCACCGACAGGTCCTACGAGCAGTACTTC CASSIDPTDRSYEQYF
TRBJ1-1 TRBV5-1 NA TGCGCCAGCAGCTTGAGCCAGCGGGGGACTGAAGCTTTCTTT CASSLSQRGTEAFF
TRBJ2-3 TRBV29-1 TRBD1 TGCAGCGCCCAACGGACAGGCATCACAGATACGCAGTATTTT CSAQRTGITDTQYF
TRBJ2-3 TRBV28 TRBD2 TGTGCCAGTAATGAGGGCGGGAGAGGGACAGATACGCAGTATTTT CASNEGGRGTDTQYF
TRBJ2-7 TRBV11-2 TRBD2 TGTGCCAGCAGCTGGGGGACTAGCGGGGATCGATACGAGCAGTACTTC CASSWGTSGDRYEQYF
TRBJ2-2 TRBV7-2 TRBD2 TGTGCCAGCAGCTTAGAACTAGCGGGAGGTCACACCGGGGAGCTGTTTTTT CASSLELAGGHTGELFF
TRBJ2-3 TRBV10-1 NA TGCGCCAGCAGTGGTCAGTACACAGATACGCAGTATTTT CASSGQYTDTQYF
TRBJ2-3 TRBV5-1 TRBD2 TGCGCCAGCAGAGCGGGAGCGGGTGCAGATACGCAGTATTTT CASRAGAGADTQYF
TRBJ2-7 TRBV27 NA TGTGCCAGCAGTTCCCTCGGGGCCTACGAGCAGTACTTC CASSSLGAYEQYF
TRBJ2-1 TRBV7-3 NA TGTGCCAGCAGCTTAAGCCCCGGTTCGGATGAGCAGTTCTTC CASSLSPGSDEQFF
TRBJ1-2 TRBV30 NA TGTGCCTGGAGTACGGGGGGCGCAACCGGTGGCTACACCTTC CAWSTGGATGGYTF
TRBJ2-7 TRBV7-2 NA TGTGCCAGCACCCGGACAGAGACCTCCTACGAGCGGCAGTACTTC CASTRTETSYERQYF
TRBJ2-3 TRBV18 NA TGTGCCAGCTCACAACTTAGCACAGATACGCAGTATTTT CASSQLSTDTQYF
TRBJ2-7 TRBV15 NA TGTGCCACCAGCAGATCCTTTTCAGGAACCGAGCAGTACTTC CATSRSFSGTEQYF
TRBJ2-2 TRBV11-2 NA TGTGCCAGCAGCCATTACCGCCAGGCGAACACCGGGGAGCTGTTTTTT CASSHYRQANTGELFF
TRBJ2-3 TRBV27 NA TGTGCCAGCCTTCCCCTGACAGCCTCTAGCACAGATACGCAGTATTTT CASLPLTASSTDTQYF
TRBJ2-7 TRBV14 NA TGTGCCAGCAGCCAAGGAGCAATCGAGCAGTACTTC CASSQGAIEQYF
TRBJ2-1 TRBV5-1 NA TGCGCCAGCAGCTTGGAGGGGGTGGGAGGGGTAAATGAGCAGTTCTTC CASSLEGVGGVNEQFF
TRBJ1-5 TRBV19 NA TGTGCCAGTAGTACACTTATAGATCAGCCCCAGCATTTT CASSTLIDQPQHF
TRBJ2-1 TRBV7-9 NA TGTGCCAGCAGCTTAGGCGATGAGCAGTTCTTC CASSLGDEQFF
TRBJ2-2 TRBV2 TRBD2 TGTGCCAGCAGTGATAGGCCTAGCGGGGGGACCATGACCGGGGAGCTGTTTTTT CASSDRPSGGTMTGELFF
TRBJ1-5 TRBV19 TRBD1 TGTGCCAGTAGTATCAGGGGGAGCAGCAATCAGCCCCAGCATTTT CASSIRGSSNQPQHF
TRBJ2-7 TRBV25-1 NA TGTGCCAGCATGGGGCGAGCCTACGAGCAGTACTTC CASMGRAYEQYF
TRBJ1-4 TRBV27 NA TGTGCCAGCAGTTTAAAGCCCTGGGGGGGGGCCGGCCACGTAAATGAAAAACTGTTTTTT CASSLKPWGGAGHVNEKLFF
TRBJ2-7 TRBV29-1 NA TGCAGCGTTGCAAAGGACCCCCGGGGGGAGCAGTACTTC CSVAKDPRGEQYF
TRBJ1-1 TRBV28 NA TGTGCCAGCAGTAGATCAGGAGGGCTAGACACTGAAGCTTTCTTT CASSRSGGLDTEAFF
TRBJ2-3 TRBV13 TRBD1 TGTGCCAGCAGCTCCGGACAGGGAAAGATTTCTACTAGCACAGATACGCAGTATTTT CASSSGQGKISTSTDTQYF
TRBJ2-7 TRBV21-1 NA TGTGCCAGCAGGGGGACAGGGACTCTCTACGAGCAGTACTTC CASRGTGTLYEQYF
TRBJ2-3 TRBV4-1 TRBD1 TGCGCCAGCAGCCGAAACACAGGGGGCACAGATACGCAGTATTTT CASSRNTGGTDTQYF
TRBJ1-5 TRBV28 NA TGTGCCAGCAGTTTATTAAACAGGGCCCCTAGCAATCAGCCCCAGCATTTT CASSLLNRAPSNQPQHF
TRBJ1-5 TRBV6-1 NA TGTGCCAGCAGTCTCACAGGATCCCGTTTCCAGCCCCAGCATTTT CASSLTGSRFQPQHF
TRBJ1-2 TRBV28 NA TGTGCCAGCACAGATGCCCGGACATCCCTTACCTTC CASTDARTSLTF
TRBJ2-3 TRBV5-1 NA TGCGCCAGCAGCTTTGTTGGGGGCCAGGAGGATACGCAGTATTTT CASSFVGGQEDTQYF
TRBJ2-3 TRBV28 TRBD2 TGTGCCAGCAGTTTTCCGCGGGGGCTAGCGGGAGAGGTAGATACGCAGTATTTT CASSFPRGLAGEVDTQYF